The present T cell receptor beta chain was sequenced within a study of cytomegalovirus exposure and HLA in healthy donors. Whole-study results and caveats: It was reported that the classifier diagnosed cytomegalovirus status with high specificity and sensitivity in both the original and validation cohorts. Overall, roughly 150 TCR beta chains were annotated as cytomegalovirus-associated.

For this clone: No antigen is known for it.

60 Vbeta and 13 Jbeta primers were used in PCR. Assay used: immunoSEQ multiplex PCR; TCRdb lists only in-frame clones, some missing. The data hold 100,000 to 150,000 clones, with about four fifths observed a single time. Each donor's status was that of a healthy bone marrow donor. The CDR3 has 15 amino acids. The germline gives CDR1 MDHEN, CDR2 SYDVKM. Losses at the gene ends were 6 bases for V and 6 bases for J; bases not matched to a gene: 9. The sequence was obtained from a middle-aged woman in good health and CMV-seronegative. The chain links TRBV28 to TRBJ2-2; 8 nucleotides align to TRBD2. The sequenced sample consisted of PBMCs. The CDR3 here is CASSSPAGGAGELFF. The CDR3 DNA follows: TGTGCCAGCAGCTCACCGGCCGGGGGGGCCGGGGAGCTGTTTTTT. Looking up the rest from reference TRBV28 and TRBJ2-2 gives the full variable domain: DVKVTQSSRYLVKRTGEKVFLECVQDMDHENMFWYRQDPGLGLRLIYFSYDVKMKEKGDIPEGYSVSREKKERFSLILESASTNQTSMYLCASSSPAGGAGELFFGEGSRLTVL.